This TCR beta chain was sequenced in a study of CD8+ T cells in alopecia areata. Looking at the study overall: Tofacitinib administration to treated patients was oral, at 5 to 10 mg twice daily. Study-wide results and limits: Affected lesional scalp, above all in alopecia totalis/universalis, was more clonal than normal scalp. Unlike in mice, where it was clearer, TCR sharing across patients was less clear, possibly HLA-related.

In germline, CDR1 is SGHRS, CDR2 YFSETQ. With V trimmed by 5 bases and J by 4 bases, 7 bases remained unmatched. The CDR3 has 14 residues. The authors extracted RNA and reverse transcribed it into cDNA as the sequencing template. The repertoire was sequenced with immunoSEQ multiplex PCR; TCRdb's copy has only in-frame clones and lacks some. The sample lists about 98,000 clones, around two fifths occurring once. Comments on this clone: Its antigen is still unknown.

Source material: CD4+ T cells sorted from blood. The receptor was isolated from a human donor with alopecia areata. The rearrangement joins TRBV5-1 to TRBJ1-1; 8 bases agree with TRBD1. The CDR3: CASRNDRGGTEAFF. CDR3 DNA: TGCGCCAGCAGGAATGACAGGGGCGGCACTGAAGCTTTCTTT. Using reference TRBV5-1 and TRBJ1-1 for the parts outside the CDR3, the full variable domain is KAGVTQTPRYLIKTRGQQVTLSCSPISGHRSVSWYQQTPGQGLQFLFEYFSETQRNKGNFPGRFSGRQFSNSRSEMNVSTLELGDSALYLCASRNDRGGTEAFFGQGTRLTVV.